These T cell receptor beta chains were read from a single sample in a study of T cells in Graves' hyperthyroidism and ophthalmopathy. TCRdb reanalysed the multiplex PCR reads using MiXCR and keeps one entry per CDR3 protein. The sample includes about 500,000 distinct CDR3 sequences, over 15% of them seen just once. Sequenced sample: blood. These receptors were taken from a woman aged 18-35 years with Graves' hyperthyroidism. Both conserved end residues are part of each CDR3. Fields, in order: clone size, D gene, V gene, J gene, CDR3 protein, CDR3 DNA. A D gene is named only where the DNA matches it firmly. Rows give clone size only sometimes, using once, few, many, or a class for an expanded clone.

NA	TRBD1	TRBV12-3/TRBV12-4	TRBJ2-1	CASTAETGANEQFF	TGTGCCAGCACTGCCGAGACAGGGGCCAATGAGCAGTTCTTC
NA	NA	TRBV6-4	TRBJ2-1	CASSEGPSSYNEQFF	TGTGCCAGCAGTGAGGGCCCGAGCTCCTACAATGAGCAGTTCTTC
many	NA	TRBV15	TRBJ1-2	CATSRDFGQELSDGYTF	TGTGCCACCAGCAGAGATTTCGGGCAAGAACTATCAGATGGCTACACCTTC
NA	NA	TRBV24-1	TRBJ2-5	CATGGREETQYF	TGTGCCACCGGGGGACGGGAGGAGACCCAGTACTTC
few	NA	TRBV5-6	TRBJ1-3	CASATEAGGNTIYF	TGTGCCAGCGCGACGGAGGCTGGGGGAAACACCATATATTTT
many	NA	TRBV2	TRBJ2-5	CASAGQFETQYF	TGTGCCAGCGCGGGACAGTTCGAGACCCAGTACTTC
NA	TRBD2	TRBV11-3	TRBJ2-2	CASSLPGLAGETGELFF	TGTGCCAGCAGCTTACCGGGACTAGCGGGGGAAACCGGGGAGCTGTTTTTT
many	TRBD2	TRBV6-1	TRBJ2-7	CASRTSGGLSYEQYF	TGTGCCAGCAGAACTAGCGGGGGGCTCTCCTACGAGCAGTACTTC
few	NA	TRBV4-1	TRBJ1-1	CASSQGRRNTEAFF	TGCGCCAGCAGCCAAGGTCGACGGAACACTGAAGCTTTCTTT
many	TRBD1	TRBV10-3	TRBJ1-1	CAIRNSNRGTEAFF	TGTGCCATCAGGAACTCTAACAGGGGCACTGAAGCTTTCTTT